These T cell receptor beta chains were read from a single sample in a study of identical twins. One entry per CDR3 protein results from TCRdb running MiXCR on the 5' RACE reads. Of some 440,000 distinct CDR3 sequences listed, roughly 24% are singletons. The same sample was also used in a study of T cells expressing NK-cell markers.

The sequencing sample was made of CD4+ T cells sorted from blood. These receptor sequences come from a woman aged 18 to 35 in good health. Each CDR3 is given without its conserved first and last residue.

>12|TRBV7-8
ASSPRAFTDTQY
>10|TRBV29-1
GSDRARETQY
>12|TRBV6-2/TRBV6-3
ASRVPGAAGELF
>11|TRBV2
ASIGQGGQPQH
>12|TRBV9
ASSGSTANTEAF
>9|TRBV12-3/TRBV12-4
ASAVRAIQY
>13|TRBV11-2
ASSLDPGPYSVLT
>18|TRBV11-2
ASSSLRTSGRAVNTGELF
>14|TRBV10-3
AISPNRLSGANVLT
>13|TRBV6-1
ASKTGGNYNEKLF
>11|TRBV5-1
ASSLMGDARAF
>11|TRBV7-9
ASSQITGGEQF
>12|TRBV12-3/TRBV12-4
ASTTGSSNYGYT
>13|TRBV3-1
ASSHSTSGYNEQF
>12|TRBV18
ASSPGQGVSPLH
>11|TRBV7-8
ASSLTSDNEQF
>13|TRBV7-2
ASSFRTARTDTQY
>12|TRBV12-5
ASAPRSFEDTQY
>11|TRBV2
ASSWADKRKQF
>13|TRBV7-8
ASSLEVAGPETQY
>12|TRBV28
ASGSGTGTYEQY
>15|TRBV11-2
ASSPGTSGLSHETQY
>12|TRBV6-1
ASSRARGNQPQH